Listed below are T cell receptor beta chains from one sample, sequenced in a study of T cell changes during pregnancy in multiple sclerosis. Sequenced by immunoSEQ multiplex PCR; TCRdb stores in-frame clones only, minus some. The sample records more than 45,000 clones, around 92% being singletons. The source was CD4+ T cells from peripheral blood mononuclear cells, collected after pregnancy. The receptors were gathered from a female donor with multiple sclerosis, enrolled in a pregnancy study. Each CDR3 is given with its conserved first and last residue. The order of the fields is clone size, V gene, J gene, D gene, CDR3 DNA, CDR3 protein. D genes are given only for firm matches. Expanded clones get a size class; other rows say once, few or many, or leave the size out.

size: -; V: TRBV11-1; J: TRBJ1-1; D: -; DNA: TGTGCCAGCAGCGCGAATAGGGGATACATGAACACTGAAGCTTTCTTT; CDR3: CASSANRGYMNTEAFF
size: -; V: TRBV7-8; J: TRBJ2-7; D: TRBD2; DNA: TGTGCCAGCAGCCCAAAGGGACTAGCGACCCCTTACGAGCAGTACTTC; CDR3: CASSPKGLATPYEQYF
size: once; V: TRBV11-2; J: TRBJ1-1; D: -; DNA: TGTGCCAGCAGCTTAGTGGCAGGGTTGGAAACTGAAGCTTTCTTT; CDR3: CASSLVAGLETEAFF
size: -; V: TRBV2; J: TRBJ1-4; D: -; DNA: TGTGCCAGCAGAACTGACAGGAAGGCAACTAATGAAAAACTGTTTTTT; CDR3: CASRTDRKATNEKLFF
size: -; V: TRBV7-3; J: TRBJ2-7; D: -; DNA: TGTGCCAGCAGCCCTGGACTCGCCCCAGTTTACGAGCAGTACTTC; CDR3: CASSPGLAPVYEQYF
size: -; V: TRBV4-3; J: TRBJ2-2; D: -; DNA: TGCGCCAGCAGCCAAGCCGGCGGGCCGAACACCGGGGAGCTGTTTTTT; CDR3: CASSQAGGPNTGELFF
size: -; V: TRBV25-1; J: TRBJ2-2; D: TRBD2; DNA: TGTGCCTCCCGGGCTAGCGGGACCGGGGAGCTGTTTTTT; CDR3: CASRASGTGELFF
size: -; V: TRBV2; J: TRBJ1-1; D: TRBD1; DNA: TGTGCCAGCAGTCCGGACAGGGGGCTACGCACTGAAGCTTTCTTT; CDR3: CASSPDRGLRTEAFF
size: -; V: TRBV29-1; J: TRBJ2-2; D: TRBD1; DNA: TGCAGCGCCGGACAGGGGGTTTACACCGGGGAGCTGTTTTTT; CDR3: CSAGQGVYTGELFF
size: -; V: TRBV4-2; J: TRBJ2-2; D: -; DNA: TGTGCCAGCAGCCAAGATTCGGGTACCTTCATAAACACCGGGGAGCTGTTTTTT; CDR3: CASSQDSGTFINTGELFF
size: -; V: TRBV7-2; J: TRBJ2-4; D: TRBD2; DNA: TGTGCCAGCAGCTTCCTCGCTAGCGGGGTGGCCAAAAACATTCAGTACTTC; CDR3: CASSFLASGVAKNIQYF
size: -; V: TRBV28; J: TRBJ2-7; D: -; DNA: TGTGCCAGCAGTCAAACAGGGAGTTTGTCCTACGAGCAGTACTTC; CDR3: CASSQTGSLSYEQYF
size: -; V: TRBV5-7; J: TRBJ2-7; D: TRBD1; DNA: TGTGCCAGCAGCTTCACAGGGGGCCTCCCCCAGGACGAGCAGTACTTC; CDR3: CASSFTGGLPQDEQYF
size: -; V: TRBV18; J: TRBJ2-5; D: -; DNA: TGTGCCAGCTCACCATCAGGAGAGACCCAGTACTTC; CDR3: CASSPSGETQYF
size: -; V: TRBV28; J: TRBJ2-2; D: TRBD1; DNA: TGTGCCAGCAGTTTGCGGACAGGGAACACCGGGGAGCTGTTTTTT; CDR3: CASSLRTGNTGELFF